Here is one TCR beta chain with its context. Clones were sequenced by immunoSEQ multiplex PCR, and TCRdb holds only the in-frame ones, with some missing. The profile shows about 35,000 clones, 84% of them singletons. The data are from a study of OX40 agonist ivuxolimab in advanced cancers. Study summary: Ivuxolimab, an agonist antibody against OX40 (CD134), was given to patients. A diagnosis of hepatocellular carcinoma, melanoma, renal cell or head and neck cancer was present in dose-escalation patients.

CDR3 length: 14 residues. Trimming removed 6 bases at V and 3 bases at J, with 12 bases between. Germline V gene data show CDR1 as MNHEY and CDR2 as SVGAGI. Sample: CD4+ or CD8+ T cells sorted from blood, taken in a trial of the OX40 agonist ivuxolimab. V is TRBV6-5 and J is TRBJ1-5, with D perhaps TRBD1 (6 bases). This TCR was recovered from an adult with an advanced solid tumor such as melanoma, head and neck, liver or kidney cancer. Here the CDR3 reads CASSATGYNQPQHF. In nucleotides, the CDR3 is TGTGCCAGCAGCGCCACAGGGTACAATCAGCCCCAGCATTTT.